This TCR beta chain was sequenced during a study of T cell responses to AZD1222 COVID-19 vaccine. Notes on the study in general: Spike-specific TCR breadth and depth rose after two AZD1222 doses. Nearly half of unique spike-specific TCRs reportedly avoided B.1.351 and B.1.1.7 mutated regions. Spike-wide coverage was observed for vaccine-associated CD4 TCRs, with dominant responses at 160-218 and 743-854. Clonal diversity may have been underestimated in mostly white British donors.

Germline V lookup: CDR1 LGHNT, CDR2 FRNRAP. Trimming stripped 8 bases from V and 4 bases from J, with 11 bases between. The length of the CDR3 is 12 residues. TCRdb's copy holds only in-frame clones and misses some; the assay was immunoSEQ multiplex PCR. This table has about 110,000 clones, around 90% appearing once. As to this clone: As yet, its antigen is unknown.

The clonotype was recovered from an adult in good health. Sample: peripheral blood, taken on day 0 of AZD1222 vaccination. The V call is TRBV12-5, the J call TRBJ2-5, with D tentatively TRBD1 (6 bases). The CDR3 nucleotides read TGTGCTAGTCAGGGGCCCGGAGAGACCCAGTACTTC. Protein sequence: CASQGPGETQYF.